The sample holds many counts of the clone carrying this TCR beta chain. Its specificity is not known. The sample is drawn from a study of T cells after yellow fever vaccination. Study overall: Preparing low-cell-number fractions relied on SMART-Seq v4 Ultra Low Input.

The V segment lost 3 bases and the J segment 3 bases; nucleotides outside the gene matches: 6. The CDR3 spans 15 residues. Germline V CDR1 and CDR2: SEHNR, FQNEAQ (reference sequence). Whole-study findings and limits: Most primary-vaccination clones reappeared after the booster (just under 98% CD4, 75% to 90% CD8). Clonotype sharing between CD4 and CD8 compartments was small.

Universal primer sites and UMIs were introduced during 5'RACE template-switching synthesis of TCR cDNA. TCRdb independently ran MiXCR on the 5' RACE reads; one entry per CDR3 protein. Of 95,000 to 100,000 distinct CDR3 sequences listed, 5.8% are singletons. The chain has TRBV7-9 and TRBJ2-3; TRBD1 agrees at 7 bases. The specimen comprised CD8+ T cells sorted from PBMCs, sampled 10 days after the yellow fever booster vaccination. This TCR derives from a man aged 18 to 35 who received the YFV17D yellow fever vaccine. CDR3 nucleotides: TGTGCCAGCAGCTTCGCAGGGGGTAGGACAGATACGCAGTATTTT. Its translation: CASSFAGGRTDTQYF.